The present TCR beta chain was sequenced within a study of cytomegalovirus exposure and HLA in healthy donors. PCR amplification relied on 60 Vbeta primers (plus 13 Jbeta primers). The repertoire was sequenced with immunoSEQ multiplex PCR; TCRdb's copy has only in-frame clones and lacks some. The sample shows about 130,000 clones, about 77% of them seen only once. Deletions cut 5 bases from V and 5 bases from J, with 7 bases between. The CDR3 spans 11 residues. Germline lookup yields CDR1 SGHAT and CDR2 FQNNGV. The V gene is TRBV11-2, the J gene TRBJ2-7, with D uncertain. Sequences were obtained from PBMCs. The sequence was collected from a man aged 50-60 years in good health and CMV-seronegative. CDR3 DNA sequence: TGTGCCAGCAGCGAACACCACGAGCAGTACTTC. It translates to CASSEHHEQYF.